Below, 27 T cell receptor beta chains from the same sample are listed, as sequenced in a study of blood T cell repertoires in COVID-19. Produced via immunoSEQ multiplex PCR; TCRdb's table is partial and in-frame only. The sample holds under 150,000 clones, about 81% seen once. Specimen: peripheral blood. These receptors came from a woman of 80 years or more with acute or convalescent COVID-19.

The chain combines TRBV7-8 with TRBJ2-1; the D gene is possibly TRBD1 (6 bases). Germline V gives CDR1 SGHVS, CDR2 FQNEAQ. Trimming took 1 base from V and 6 from J, leaving 25 bases between them. This CDR3 contains 19 residues. The CDR3 bases are TGTGCCAGCAGCTTAGACGCCGGGAATTCCAGGGGCATCCGCAATGAGCAGTTCTTC. Protein: CASSLDAGNSRGIRNEQFF.

The chain combines TRBV2 with TRBJ2-5, with D possibly being TRBD2 (5 bases). The CDR3 has 14 residues. V was pared by 5 bases and J by 5 bases, with 15 bases between. Germline lookup yields CDR1 SNHLY and CDR2 FYNNEI. CDR3 loop: CASSRGLEWETQYF. The CDR3 nucleotides are TGTGCCAGCAGTCGAGGGTTGGAGTGGGAGACCCAGTACTTC.

This sequence joins TRBV7-4 and TRBJ2-1; possibly TRBD1 for D (5 bases). V lost 2 bases and J lost 0, with 11 bases in between. Germline CDR1 and CDR2: SGHVT and SQSDAQ. CDR3 length equals 16 residues. The CDR3 loop is CASSLRGRLSYNEQFF. CDR3 nucleotide sequence: TGTGCCAGCAGCTTAAGGGGCAGGCTCTCCTACAATGAGCAGTTCTTC.

This rearrangement joins TRBV6-6 to TRBJ1-4, with D maybe TRBD1 (5 bases). The CDR3 has 16 residues. The V gene lost 7 bases and the J gene lost 10 bases, with 25 bases spanning the gap. Germline V gives CDR1 MNHNY, CDR2 SVGAGI (reference sequence). CDR3 in DNA: TGTGCCAGCATCAATCCGATCGGGGGAGGGCAGAGAAAACTGTTTTTT. This sequence encodes CASINPIGGGQRKLFF.

The gene calls are TRBV9 and TRBJ1-1; perhaps TRBD1 as D (5 bases). The CDR3 runs to 15 residues. CDR1 and CDR2 from the germline V gene are SGDLS and YYNGEE. Trimming stripped 2 bases from V and 0 bases from J, with 11 bases between. The CDR3 region has the DNA TGTGCCAGCAGCGTTTTACAGGTTTTGAACACTGAAGCTTTCTTT. This sequence encodes CASSVLQVLNTEAFF.

The chain has TRBV28 and TRBJ2-1; 8 bases are a match to TRBD1. Germline CDR1 MDHEN, CDR2 SYDVKM. V trimming: 6 bases; J trimming: 5 bases; junction bases outside the gene matches: 3. The CDR3 covers 13 residues. Here the CDR3 DNA reads TGTGCCAGCAGAGGGACAGGCGACAATGAGCAGTTCTTC. This sequence encodes CASRGTGDNEQFF.

This clone was seen more than once but under ten times. The gene calls are TRBV6-4 and TRBJ2-3, with D perhaps matching TRBD2 (6 bases). CDR3 length equals 15 residues. Germline-derived CDR1 and CDR2 are MRHNA and SNTAGT. The V gene lost 0 bases and the J gene lost 0 bases, with 7 bases spanning the gap. The CDR3 reads CASSDSAGSTDTQYF. CDR3 DNA sequence: TGTGCCAGCAGTGACTCGGCGGGAAGCACAGATACGCAGTATTTT.

The chain employs TRBV18 and TRBJ2-1; tentatively, D is TRBD2 (6 bases). With 1 base removed from V and 6 bases from J, the gap between germline ends came to 16 bases. Germline CDR1 and CDR2: KGHSH and LQKENI. The CDR3 loop spans 16 amino acids. In DNA, the CDR3 is TGTGCCAGCTCACCACTGGCGACTAGGGGCAGCAATGAGCAGTTCTTC. Translation: CASSPLATRGSNEQFF.

The chain links TRBV30 to TRBJ1-6, with 9 bases fitting TRBD1. V lost 3 bases, J lost 9 bases, and 3 bases stayed unmatched. This CDR3 comprises 13 residues. The germline CDR1 and CDR2 sequences are GTSNPN and SVGIG (reference sequence). Here the CDR3 DNA reads TGTGCCTGGAGGCCGGACAGGGGTTCACCCCTCCACTTT. Its protein product is CAWRPDRGSPLHF.

The gene calls are TRBV7-2 and TRBJ2-3, with 8 bases fitting TRBD2. Germline CDR1 reads SGHTA; CDR2 reads FQGNSA. Trimming removed 2 bases from V and 0 bases from J; junction bases left unmatched: 1. CDR3 size: 15 residues. CDR3 sequence reads: CASSLRGGSTDTQYF. The CDR3, as DNA: TGTGCCAGCAGCTTACGGGGGGGGAGCACAGATACGCAGTATTTT. The whole variable domain, remainder taken from reference TRBV7-2 and TRBJ2-3, is GAGVSQSPSNKVTEKGKDVELRCDPISGHTALYWYRQSLGQGLEFLIYFQGNSAPDKSGLPSDRFSAERTGGSVSTLTIQRTQQEDSAVYLCASSLRGGSTDTQYFGPGTRLTVL.

This chain links TRBV10-1 with TRBJ1-2; a weak D match, TRBD1 (6 bases). Germline V gene sequence: CDR1 WNHNN, CDR2 SYGVQD (reference sequence). This CDR3 spans 13 amino acids. V was shortened by 4 bases and J by 14 bases, with 20 bases between the two germline ends. The CDR3 is CASSVATTGARTF. CDR3 nucleotide sequence: TGCGCCAGCAGTGTAGCCACGACAGGAGCAAGGACCTTC.

There are a few counts of this clone. This chain connects TRBV10-3 to TRBJ1-5; 7 nucleotides match TRBD1. The germline V gene encodes CDR1 ENHRY and CDR2 SYGVKD. Losses at the gene ends were 9 bases for V and 5 bases for J; bases not matched to a gene: 7. The CDR3 covers 13 residues. The CDR3 DNA reads TGTGCCATAAGCAGGGGGGCAGATCAGCCCCAGCATTTT. This sequence encodes CAISRGADQPQHF.

The chain has TRBV7-2 and TRBJ1-6; D not resolved. V shed 3 bases and J shed 9 bases, with 12 bases lying between them. Germline V gene lookup returns CDR1 SGHTA and CDR2 FQGNSA. The CDR3 sequence is 14 residues long. For the CDR3, the DNA is TGTGCCAGCAGCTTCGGCGGAGTAGGTTCACCCCTCCACTTT. Translation gives CASSFGGVGSPLHF.

J is TRBJ2-1 and V is TRBV4-1; D may be TRBD1 (5 bases). The CDR3 is 16 residues long. Germline values: CDR1 MGHRA, CDR2 YSYEKL. Trimming took 4 bases from V and 2 from J, leaving 15 bases between them. CDR3 nucleotides: TGCGCCAGCAGCCCTCCGAAGGGGAATGCCTACAATGAGCAGTTCTTC. Translated: CASSPPKGNAYNEQFF.

The V and J genes are TRBV3-1 (or the pseudogene TRBV3-2) and TRBJ2-3; 7 nucleotides agree with TRBD2. The CDR3 has 15 amino acids. Germline loops: CDR1 LGHDT, CDR2 YNNKEL (reference sequence). Trimming cost V 3 bases and J 5 bases; bases outside gene matches: 8. CDR3 sequence (DNA): TGTGCCAGCAGCCAGGCGCGGGAGTCGAGAGATACGCAGTATTTT. This sequence encodes CASSQARESRDTQYF.

For the CDR3, the DNA is TGTGCCAGCATAGGACAGAGCTACGAGCAGTACTTC. This encodes CASIGQSYEQYF. This chain joins TRBV2 and TRBJ2-7, with D possibly being TRBD1 (6 bases). The CDR3 loop spans 12 amino acids. Germline CDR1 reads SNHLY; CDR2 reads FYNNEI. Trimming removed 7 bases from V and 3 bases from J, with 10 bases in between.

This clone appeared once. V usage is TRBV5-1 and J usage is TRBJ1-1; TRBD1 agrees at 8 bases. Germline CDR1 is SGHRS and CDR2 is YFSETQ. The CDR3 loop spans 15 amino acids. V trimming: 0 bases; J trimming: 7 bases; junction bases outside the gene matches: 8. CDR3 loop: CASSLGGGQGGEAFF. CDR3 nucleotide sequence: TGCGCCAGCAGCTTGGGGGGCGGACAGGGCGGTGAAGCTTTCTTT.

This clone was picked up a small number of times. The germline gene is not matched at one end of the junction; a read error may be the cause. This chain joins TRBV7-7 and TRBJ2-1; TRBD2 agrees at 9 bases. CDR1 and CDR2 (germline): SSHAT, FNYEAQ (reference sequence). The CDR3 is made up of 15 amino acids. The CDR3 nucleotides read TGTGCTAGCAGCTTAGATAGCGGGGGCTACAATGAGCAGTTCTTC. Residues: CASSLDSGGYNEQFF.

The gene calls are TRBV6-6 and TRBJ2-2; TRBD2 might be the D (6 bases). The CDR3 loop spans 14 amino acids. V lost 4 bases, J lost 9 bases, and 15 bases lay in between. Germline V gene data show CDR1 as MNHNY and CDR2 as SVGAGI (reference sequence). The CDR3: CASSSSAGRRELFF. CDR3 nucleotides: TGTGCCAGCAGTTCCTCGGCAGGGAGGCGGGAGCTGTTTTTT.

This rearrangement joins TRBV12-5 to TRBJ1-1; TRBD1 matches 11 bases. With 6 bases clipped from V and 5 bases from J, the junction kept 2 bases outside the gene matches. There are 13 residues in the CDR3. Looked up from germline, CDR1 is LGHNT and CDR2 is FRNRAP. CDR3 nucleotides: TGTGCTAGTGGCGGACAGGGGGCTACTGAAGCTTTCTTT. Protein product: CASGGQGATEAFF.

This clone was seen once. J is TRBJ2-3 and V is TRBV3-1 (or the pseudogene TRBV3-2); weak D call: TRBD2 (5 bases). CDR3 length: 13 amino acids. V was pared by 1 base and J by 8 bases, with 10 bases between. The germline V gene encodes CDR1 LGHDT and CDR2 YNNKEL (reference sequence). CDR3 DNA sequence: TGTGCCAGCAGCCAAGGGGGAGTCGGTACGCAGTATTTT. Translating gives CASSQGGVGTQYF.

The rearrangement joins TRBV7-6 to TRBJ1-1, with TRBD1 as a possible D gene (5 bases). The germline gives CDR1 SGHVS, CDR2 FNYEAQ. The V end was cut by 5 bases, the J end by 6 bases, with 19 bases between. CDR3 length: 15 residues. DNA of the CDR3: TGTGCCAGCAGCCGGGGACTCTCGACGGGGGCTGAAGCTTTCTTT. This encodes CASSRGLSTGAEAFF.

The chain carries TRBV6-2 or TRBV6-3 and TRBJ1-1, with a possible D match to TRBD1 (6 bases). The CDR3 is 14 amino acids. CDR1 and CDR2 from the germline V gene are MNHEY and SVGEGT. V was shortened by 0 bases and J by 6 bases, with 11 bases between the two germline ends. The CDR3 sequence: CASSYSGGGPEAFF. As DNA, the CDR3 is TGTGCCAGCAGTTACTCCGGGGGGGGCCCTGAAGCTTTCTTT.

This sequence joins TRBV7-2 and TRBJ2-2; 10 nucleotides agree with TRBD2. This CDR3 comprises 19 residues. V was clipped by 4 bases and J by 1 base; unmatched bases: 12. Germline V gives CDR1 SGHTA, CDR2 FQGNSA. The CDR3: CASSSRWGAGGQNTGELFF. DNA for the CDR3: TGTGCCAGCAGCTCGCGGTGGGGAGCGGGGGGGCAGAACACCGGGGAGCTGTTTTTT.

This clone was seen once. The chain uses TRBV7-2 and TRBJ2-3; D ambiguous. The V gene's germline CDR1 is SGHTA and CDR2 FQGNSA. The CDR3 sequence is 15 residues long. Trimming pared 4 bases from V and 0 bases from J, leaving 11 bases between. The CDR3 nucleotides are TGTGCCAGCAGCTCGCGCTCCTTGAGCACAGATACGCAGTATTTT. Residues: CASSSRSLSTDTQYF. The variable domain in full, with the rest retrieved from reference TRBV7-2 and TRBJ2-3, is GAGVSQSPSNKVTEKGKDVELRCDPISGHTALYWYRQSLGQGLEFLIYFQGNSAPDKSGLPSDRFSAERTGGSVSTLTIQRTQQEDSAVYLCASSSRSLSTDTQYFGPGTRLTVL.

J is TRBJ2-1 and V is TRBV7-2; 10 bases are a match to TRBD2. The length of the CDR3 is 13 residues. Per germline, CDR1 SGHTA and CDR2 FQGNSA. J gave up 10 bases and V 4 bases, and 4 bases lay outside the gene matches. CDR3 amino acids: CASSSQLAGEQFF. The CDR3 DNA sequence: TGTGCCAGCAGCTCCCAACTAGCGGGGGAGCAGTTCTTC.

In this sample, this clone turned up a few times. The chain employs TRBV5-5 and TRBJ1-4, with D tentatively TRBD1 (5 bases). V was pared by 4 bases and J by 5 bases, with 21 bases between. The CDR3 spans 17 residues. Germline lookup yields CDR1 SGHKS and CDR2 YYEKEE (reference sequence). CDR3 sequence: CASSQAGLLLSNEKLFF. CDR3 coding DNA: TGTGCCAGCAGCCAGGCAGGGCTATTACTCTCGAATGAAAAACTGTTTTTT.